Detailed here is one T cell receptor beta chain. Its specificity is unknown. The sample originates from a study of cytomegalovirus exposure and HLA in healthy donors. Background on the study: HLA-typed donors contributed approximately 86 million unique TCRs, which were held in an early data release. Overall study findings and caveats: The listing of roughly 160 TCR beta chains classed them as cytomegalovirus-associated. Rare TCR sequences predominated, though certain public TCRs were found in many donors.

The PCR had 60 Vbeta and 13 Jbeta primers. Study processing details: Per a later analysis, the number of unique TCR beta chains was approximately 80 million, of which 9 million to 12 million were shared. TCRdb keeps only in-frame clones here, not all; method: immunoSEQ multiplex PCR. V, J and clone size are those of that table, while D and trimming were read from the DNA. The sample holds hundreds of thousands of clones, 70% seen once. CDR1 is PRHDT and CDR2 is FYEKMQ in the germline V gene (reference sequence). This CDR3 is built from 14 residues. The V and J ends lost 2 bases and 1 base respectively, with 6 bases between them.

The specimen sequenced was PBMCs. The chain links TRBV13 to TRBJ1-3; unclear D gene. This sequence originates from a middle-aged man in good health and CMV-seropositive. CDR3 loop: CASSLRDSGNTIYF. Written as DNA, the CDR3 is TGTGCCAGCAGCTTACGGGATTCTGGAAACACCATATATTTT.